This T cell receptor (beta chain) emerged from a study of shared clonotypes between healthy human individuals. The length of the CDR3 is 13 residues. Per the germline V gene, CDR1 is MNHNY and CDR2 is SVGAGI (reference sequence). V dropped 6 bases and J dropped 3 bases, with 9 bases sitting between them. CD45RO-negative cells were positively selected for CCR7, leaving out terminally differentiated effector memory CD45RA+ cells. About this clone: Its antigen is unidentified.

Investigators spread the genomic DNA of each subset evenly over several immunoSEQ plates. As originally analysed: Junction-only immunoSEQ sequences carried no quality scores, so filtering differed. Clones were sequenced by immunoSEQ multiplex PCR, and TCRdb holds only the in-frame ones, with some missing. V and J calls plus clone size are reproduced from that table; the DNA served to infer D and trimming. The sample contains about 2 million clones, about 95% of which appear only once. Study observations and caveats: Shared across several donors were approximately 5% of the naive CD4 clonotypes.

This receptor was identified in a young man in good health. Sequenced: naive CD8+ T cells sorted from blood. This rearrangement joins TRBV6-6 to TRBJ1-3; TRBD1 is a possible D gene (6 bases). CDR3 amino acids: CASRDSFGNTIYF. The CDR3 DNA follows: TGTGCCAGCAGGGACAGCTTTGGAAACACCATATATTTT.